This is a list of T cell receptor beta chains from one sample in a study of naive and memory T cell subsets. TCRdb ran MiXCR on the UMI-ligation and nested PCR reads and lists one entry per CDR3 protein. Counted here are approximately 140,000 distinct CDR3 sequences, about a sixth occurring once; the ten biggest clones make up about 0.14%. The source material was naive CD4+ T cells from blood. The receptor source for this set is a human donor in good health. Both conserved end residues are part of each CDR3. A D gene is named only where the DNA matches it firmly. Size is stated for part of the rows, as once, few or many counts, or as a class when the clone is expanded.

J: TRBJ2-3
size: few
D: -
V: TRBV5-1
DNA: TGCGCCAGCAGCTTGGCCGATTTTTCAGATACGCAGTATTTT
CDR3: CASSLADFSDTQYF

J: TRBJ1-5
size: -
D: -
V: TRBV27
DNA: TGTGCCAGCAGTAGCGTTCAGGGAAAAGGGGCTAGCAATCAGCCCCAGCATTTT
CDR3: CASSSVQGKGASNQPQHF

J: TRBJ1-1
size: -
D: TRBD1
V: TRBV5-6
DNA: TGTGCCAGCAGCTTACAGGGGGCTGGGAACACTGAAGCTTTCTTT
CDR3: CASSLQGAGNTEAFF

J: TRBJ2-7
size: many
D: -
V: TRBV7-9
DNA: TGTGCCAGCAGCCGTACAGGGTTCGAGCAGTACTTC
CDR3: CASSRTGFEQYF

J: TRBJ1-4
size: -
D: -
V: TRBV7-9
DNA: TGTGCCAGCAGCTTTTGGGGCAGAACAACTAATGAAAAACTGTTTTTT
CDR3: CASSFWGRTTNEKLFF

J: TRBJ1-2
size: few
D: TRBD1
V: TRBV12-3/TRBV12-4
DNA: TGTGCCAGCAGTTTAGTGCCGGGACAGGGTCAACTTAACTATGGCTACACCTTC
CDR3: CASSLVPGQGQLNYGYTF

J: TRBJ1-1
size: -
D: -
V: TRBV6-1
DNA: TGTGCCACCAAAAAGGAGGCGCGGTCTGAAGCTTTCTTT
CDR3: CATKKEARSEAFF

J: TRBJ1-1
size: few
D: -
V: TRBV5-5
DNA: TGTGCCAGCAGCTTGATATCCAACACTGAAGCTTTCTTT
CDR3: CASSLISNTEAFF

J: TRBJ2-2
size: once
D: TRBD1
V: TRBV30
DNA: TGTGCCTGGGGGACAGGGAACACCGGGGAGCTGTTTTTT
CDR3: CAWGTGNTGELFF

J: TRBJ2-3
size: few
D: TRBD2
V: TRBV20-1
DNA: TGCAGTGCTGTGGGGGGCGGGAGGGCCATAAGAGATACGCAGTATTTT
CDR3: CSAVGGGRAIRDTQYF

J: TRBJ2-2
size: -
D: TRBD2
V: TRBV6-1
DNA: TGTGCCAGCAGACCGGGACTAGCGACCGGGGAGCTGTTTTTT
CDR3: CASRPGLATGELFF

J: TRBJ2-1
size: few
D: TRBD2
V: TRBV20-1
DNA: TGCAGTGCCAGGACTAGCGGGAGGGAGCAGTTCTTC
CDR3: CSARTSGREQFF

J: TRBJ2-1
size: -
D: -
V: TRBV12-3/TRBV12-4
DNA: TGTGCCAGCAGTCCGGGACATCGGAACAATGAGCAGTTCTTC
CDR3: CASSPGHRNNEQFF

J: TRBJ1-5
size: -
D: -
V: TRBV12-3/TRBV12-4
DNA: TGTGCCAGCAGCCCCTACCTCGGACAGCCTTTTCTCCTGAATCAGCCCCAGCATTTT
CDR3: CASSPYLGQPFLLNQPQHF

J: TRBJ2-1
size: -
D: -
V: TRBV20-1
DNA: TGCAGTGCTAGAGTGGTCAATGAGCAGTTCTTC
CDR3: CSARVVNEQFF

J: TRBJ2-6
size: few
D: -
V: TRBV29-1
DNA: TGCAGCGTCCTAGAGGGGGGCTCCGGGGCCAACGTCCTGACTTTC
CDR3: CSVLEGGSGANVLTF

J: TRBJ2-7
size: -
D: TRBD2
V: TRBV28
DNA: TGTGCCAGCAGTTTATCTTCGGCAGGGAGGGTCTACGAGCAGTACTTC
CDR3: CASSLSSAGRVYEQYF

J: TRBJ2-7
size: -
D: -
V: TRBV25-1
DNA: TGTGCCAGCAGTGAAACGGGACGGGGGGCGATCTCCTACGAGCAGTACTTC
CDR3: CASSETGRGAISYEQYF

J: TRBJ1-1
size: -
D: -
V: TRBV7-2
DNA: TGTGCCAGCAGCTTAGATCAGGGGAGAAACACTGAAGCTTTCTTT
CDR3: CASSLDQGRNTEAFF

J: TRBJ2-3
size: -
D: -
V: TRBV20-1
DNA: TGCAGTGCTAGAGACGGGGTCCGCACAGATACGCAGTATTTT
CDR3: CSARDGVRTDTQYF

J: TRBJ2-2
size: -
D: -
V: TRBV24-1
DNA: TGTGCCACCAGGCAGACAGGCGCCGGGGAGCTGTTTTTT
CDR3: CATRQTGAGELFF

J: TRBJ2-7
size: few
D: TRBD1
V: TRBV18
DNA: TGTGCCAGCTCACCACCGGGACAGGCCGCCTACGAGCAGTACTTC
CDR3: CASSPPGQAAYEQYF

J: TRBJ1-2
size: few
D: TRBD1
V: TRBV4-1
DNA: TGCGCCAGCAGCCAAGACTTCGCGACAGGGGTCGGCTACACCTTC
CDR3: CASSQDFATGVGYTF

J: TRBJ1-5
size: few
D: -
V: TRBV18
DNA: TGTGCCAGCTCACCACCGACAAGGGGTATCGTCAATCAGCCCCAGCATTTT
CDR3: CASSPPTRGIVNQPQHF

J: TRBJ1-1
size: -
D: -
V: TRBV28
DNA: TGTGCCAGCAGTTTTTCATACGGCCGGGACGAGGAAGCTTTCTTT
CDR3: CASSFSYGRDEEAFF

J: TRBJ2-3
size: many
D: -
V: TRBV5-1
DNA: TGCGCCAGCAGCTTATCGGCAGGGGGCACAGATACGCAGTATTTT
CDR3: CASSLSAGGTDTQYF

J: TRBJ2-1
size: few
D: TRBD1
V: TRBV20-1
DNA: TGCAGTGCTAGGGGTGACAGGGTGAATGAGCAGTTCTTC
CDR3: CSARGDRVNEQFF

J: TRBJ2-7
size: few
D: -
V: TRBV6-1
DNA: TGTGCCAGCAGTAAAGGGGGGCAGCCCTACGAGCAGTACTTC
CDR3: CASSKGGQPYEQYF

J: TRBJ2-7
size: -
D: -
V: TRBV5-1
DNA: TGCGCCAGCAGCTTCACAGGGAGCGAGCAGTACTTC
CDR3: CASSFTGSEQYF

J: TRBJ2-5
size: -
D: -
V: TRBV29-1
DNA: TGCAGCGTTTGTCCAGAGACCCAGTACTTC
CDR3: CSVCPETQYF

J: TRBJ2-3
size: few
D: TRBD1
V: TRBV7-9
DNA: TGTGCCAGCAGCTTCGATCCACAGGGGGCCTTGCTGTATTTT
CDR3: CASSFDPQGALLYF

J: TRBJ2-3
size: many
D: -
V: TRBV21-1
DNA: TGTGCCAGCAGCAATGGGCAGAACGAAGAAATTAGCACAGATACGCAGTATTTT
CDR3: CASSNGQNEEISTDTQYF

J: TRBJ1-4
size: few
D: TRBD1
V: TRBV12-3/TRBV12-4
DNA: TGTGCCAGCAGTTTCCAGACAGGGTCAAAGGGAGAAAAACTGTTTTTT
CDR3: CASSFQTGSKGEKLFF

J: TRBJ1-2
size: few
D: -
V: TRBV11-2
DNA: TGTGCCAGCAGCAAGGACAGAGATGGCTACACCTTC
CDR3: CASSKDRDGYTF

J: TRBJ2-7
size: few
D: TRBD2
V: TRBV6-2/TRBV6-3
DNA: TGTGCCAGCAGTGACGGACTAGCGGGAGCCTACGAGCAGTACTTC
CDR3: CASSDGLAGAYEQYF

J: TRBJ2-7
size: few
D: -
V: TRBV6-2/TRBV6-3
DNA: TGTGCCAGCAAACAGGGAGCCAGCTACGAGCAGTACTTC
CDR3: CASKQGASYEQYF

J: TRBJ2-5
size: -
D: TRBD1
V: TRBV29-1
DNA: TGCAGCGCGGGACAGCTACCAAGATTGACCCAGTACTTC
CDR3: CSAGQLPRLTQYF

J: TRBJ2-5
size: few
D: -
V: TRBV4-2
DNA: TGTGCCAGCAGCCAAGTGGGTAGCGGTACCAAACAAGAGACCCAGTACTTC
CDR3: CASSQVGSGTKQETQYF

J: TRBJ2-1
size: few
D: -
V: TRBV6-2/TRBV6-3
DNA: TGTGCCAGCAGTTACAGGGGGGAGCAGTTCTTC
CDR3: CASSYRGEQFF

J: TRBJ2-5
size: -
D: -
V: TRBV29-1
DNA: TGCAGCGTTGAATTGGGGGGCGAGACCCAGTACTTC
CDR3: CSVELGGETQYF

J: TRBJ2-3
size: -
D: TRBD1
V: TRBV6-5
DNA: TGTGCCAGCAGTATGGACAGGTGCACAGATACGCAGTATTTT
CDR3: CASSMDRCTDTQYF

J: TRBJ2-2
size: -
D: TRBD1
V: TRBV18
DNA: TGTGCCAGCTCAGCAATTCCGGGACAGGGCACCGGGGAGCTGTTTTTT
CDR3: CASSAIPGQGTGELFF

J: TRBJ2-7
size: -
D: -
V: TRBV7-3
DNA: TGTGCCAGCAGCCGCGGCGAGGGCGACGAGCAGTACTTC
CDR3: CASSRGEGDEQYF

J: TRBJ1-5
size: -
D: -
V: TRBV3-1
DNA: TGTGCCAGCAGCCAAGGGGGGCTGCGAGGATTCAATCAGCCCCAGCATTTT
CDR3: CASSQGGLRGFNQPQHF

J: TRBJ1-6
size: -
D: -
V: TRBV12-3/TRBV12-4
DNA: TGTGCCAGCAGTCCCCGACAGAGCCCGAGCTCCTATAATTCACCCCTCCACTTT
CDR3: CASSPRQSPSSYNSPLHF

J: TRBJ2-3
size: -
D: -
V: TRBV7-9
DNA: TGTGCCAGCAGCTTATCCACACCTAGCACAGATACGCAGTATTTT
CDR3: CASSLSTPSTDTQYF

J: TRBJ1-1
size: few
D: TRBD1
V: TRBV20-1
DNA: TGCAGTGCAACGGGACAGGGTAGTGAAGCTTTCTTT
CDR3: CSATGQGSEAFF

J: TRBJ1-4
size: few
D: -
V: TRBV20-1
DNA: TGCAGTGCTAGATTGCCTGCTGAAAAACTGTTTTTT
CDR3: CSARLPAEKLFF